A selection of T cell receptor beta chains follows, all from one sample in a study of cytomegalovirus exposure and HLA in healthy donors. Clones were sequenced by immunoSEQ multiplex PCR, and TCRdb holds only the in-frame ones, with some missing. The sample contains some 170,000 clones, around four fifths of which appear only once. Sequencing used PBMCs. These receptors all come from a man under 40 in good health and CMV-seropositive. Each CDR3 is given with its conserved first and last residue. A D gene is named only where the DNA matches it firmly. Only some rows state a clone size, as once, few, many or a class for expanded clones.

V gene	clone size	J gene	D gene	CDR3 DNA	CDR3 protein
TRBV2	.	TRBJ1-2	TRBD1	TGTGCCAGCAGTGAGTTTGTACAGGGGGCCGGTGGCTACACCTTC	CASSEFVQGAGGYTF
TRBV9	.	TRBJ1-2	TRBD1	TGTGCCAGCAGCGTTGACAGGGAATCGTGGTTCGGCTACACCTTC	CASSVDRESWFGYTF
TRBV11-3	few	TRBJ2-3	TRBD2	TGTGCCAGCAGCTACGGACTAGCGGCGACAGATACGCAGTATTTT	CASSYGLAATDTQYF
TRBV2	.	TRBJ2-5	.	TGTGCCAGCAGTCCCAACGTGATGTGGGAGCAGGAGACCCAGTACTTC	CASSPNVMWEQETQYF
TRBV4-1	once	TRBJ2-5	.	TGCGCCAGCAGCCAAGATCTGCCGGGTGAGGAGACCCAGTACTTC	CASSQDLPGEETQYF
TRBV2	.	TRBJ1-3	TRBD1	TGTGCCAGCAGGGGACAGGGATCTGGAAACACCATATATTTT	CASRGQGSGNTIYF
TRBV4-2	.	TRBJ2-3	.	TGTGCCAGCAGCCAAGAGGATGCCGAGGCGGATACGCAGTATTTT	CASSQEDAEADTQYF
TRBV5-1	once	TRBJ1-6	.	TGCGCCAGCAGCCCAGACTCACCCTCGAATTCACCCCTCCACTTT	CASSPDSPSNSPLHF
TRBV30	.	TRBJ1-3	.	TGTGCCTGGAGTACTCCCTGGGCACCTGGAAACACCATATATTTT	CAWSTPWAPGNTIYF
TRBV7-8	once	TRBJ2-1	TRBD2	TGTGCCAGCAGTCCGGTGTTGGCGGGGGGGCCCGTCTCCCCCTACAATGAGCAGTTCTTC	CASSPVLAGGPVSPYNEQFF
TRBV4-3	.	TRBJ1-2	.	TGCGCCAGCAGCCAAGGTTTCTCGGCAGGGTGGAATGGCTACACCTTC	CASSQGFSAGWNGYTF
TRBV19	.	TRBJ2-1	.	TGTGCCAGTAGTATAGAGGGGGGACCCTACAATGAGCAGTTCTTC	CASSIEGGPYNEQFF
TRBV6-1	.	TRBJ1-2	TRBD1	TGTGCCAGCAGTCCACAGGGGAACTATGGCTACACCTTC	CASSPQGNYGYTF
TRBV4-1	.	TRBJ1-5	TRBD1	TGCGCCAGCAGCCCCCTGACAGGGGCTAACAATCAGCCCCAGCATTTT	CASSPLTGANNQPQHF
TRBV6-1	once	TRBJ2-3	TRBD2	TGTGCCAGCAGTGAAGTACTAGCGGGGGGTACTAGCACAGATACGCAGTATTTT	CASSEVLAGGTSTDTQYF
TRBV18	.	TRBJ2-7	.	TGTGCCAGCTCTACTGAAGAGAACGAGCAGTACTTC	CASSTEENEQYF
TRBV7-9	.	TRBJ2-5	TRBD1	TGTGCCAGCAGCCAGCTGACAGGGCGGGAGACCCAGTACTTC	CASSQLTGRETQYF
TRBV29-1	.	TRBJ2-3	TRBD2	TGCAGCGTTGTGGACGGGGGGAGCACAGATACGCAGTATTTT	CSVVDGGSTDTQYF
TRBV7-9	.	TRBJ2-5	TRBD2	TGTGCCAGCAGCTTGCCCTTACTAGCGGGGGGGGAGACCCAGTACTTC	CASSLPLLAGGETQYF
TRBV27	few	TRBJ1-2	.	TGTGCCAGCTTTACGCTCGCGGAAGGCTACACCTTC	CASFTLAEGYTF
TRBV19	few	TRBJ2-7	.	TGTGCCAGTAGGTGGGCGTACGAGCAGTACTTC	CASRWAYEQYF
TRBV5-5	few	TRBJ2-7	TRBD1	TGTGCCAGCAGCTTGGGGCAGGGGGCCTACGAGCAGTACTTC	CASSLGQGAYEQYF
TRBV29-1	.	TRBJ1-2	TRBD1	TGCAGCTTTGGGACAGGAATGGGCGGCTACACCTTC	CSFGTGMGGYTF
TRBV6-5	once	TRBJ2-3	.	TGTGCCAGCAGTTATGGGGGCCCTGGCACAGATACGCAGTATTTT	CASSYGGPGTDTQYF
TRBV10-1	few	TRBJ2-7	.	TGCGCCAGCACAGATTCAGGGTTCTACGAGCAGTACTTC	CASTDSGFYEQYF
TRBV4-1	.	TRBJ1-2	TRBD1	TGCGCCAGCAGCCAAGATCCGGCAGGGGGTAATGGCTACACCTTC	CASSQDPAGGNGYTF
TRBV7-2	.	TRBJ2-5	.	TGTGCCAGCAGCCCTCGGGGAGGCCCAGAAGAGACCCAGTACTTC	CASSPRGGPEETQYF
TRBV20-1	.	TRBJ1-2	.	TGCAGTGTGGACCGGGGATATGGCTACACCTTC	CSVDRGYGYTF
TRBV6-5	.	TRBJ1-1	.	TGTGCCAGCAGGACAGATCGTAACACTGAAGCTTTCTTT	CASRTDRNTEAFF
TRBV27	.	TRBJ1-2	.	TGTGCCAGCACCTCCGGAGACTATGGCTACACCTTC	CASTSGDYGYTF
TRBV19	.	TRBJ1-5	.	TGTGCCAGTAGTATAAGGGTGCGGGGGGGCAGGGATCAGCCCCAGCATTTT	CASSIRVRGGRDQPQHF
TRBV27	.	TRBJ1-2	TRBD1	TGTGCCAGCAGTTCAACAGGGGGCTATGGCTACACCTTC	CASSSTGGYGYTF
TRBV5-4	.	TRBJ2-1	TRBD2	TGTGCCAGCAGCTTGGTGGCGGGGGTCGCCAATGAGCAGTTCTTC	CASSLVAGVANEQFF
TRBV19	.	TRBJ2-1	.	TGTGCCAGTAGTATAAGGGCTCGCCCCGACTACATGGGTGAGCAGTTCTTC	CASSIRARPDYMGEQFF
TRBV7-6	.	TRBJ1-6	TRBD1	TGTGCCAGCAGCTTAGCGGGACAGGGTGATTCACCCCTCCACTTT	CASSLAGQGDSPLHF
TRBV9	.	TRBJ2-2	.	TGTGCCAGCAGATCGCCGGGACTTAAGAACACCGGGGAGCTGTTTTTT	CASRSPGLKNTGELFF
TRBV18	once	TRBJ2-3	.	TGTGCCAGCTCACCTGGGGCGGGGGCCGACACAGATACGCAGTATTTT	CASSPGAGADTDTQYF
TRBV19	.	TRBJ1-5	TRBD1	TGTGCCAGTAGTATTCGACAGGGTAATGGACCCCAGCATTTT	CASSIRQGNGPQHF
TRBV4-1	.	TRBJ1-2	.	TGCGCCAGCAGCAAGATAGGGGGGGCGCGGGGCTATGGCTACACCTTC	CASSKIGGARGYGYTF
TRBV10-2	.	TRBJ1-1	.	TGCGCCAGCAGTGCCGGGGCTGAAGCTTTCTTT	CASSAGAEAFF
TRBV15	.	TRBJ1-1	.	TGTGCCACCAGCGGAGGGTTCGGGGGAAACACTGAAGCTTTCTTT	CATSGGFGGNTEAFF
TRBV9	.	TRBJ2-1	TRBD2	TGTGCCAGCAGCGTAGAGGCGGGGGGGTTACAAGAGCAGTTCTTC	CASSVEAGGLQEQFF
TRBV4-3	.	TRBJ1-6	TRBD1	TGCGCCAGCAGCCAAGATAGGGGGACAGGGATTTCACCCCTCCACTTT	CASSQDRGTGISPLHF
TRBV18	.	TRBJ1-5	.	TGTGCCAGCTCACCAGGACTCGCGGGGCAGCCCCAGCATTTT	CASSPGLAGQPQHF
TRBV9	.	TRBJ1-6	.	TGTGCCAGCAGCGCCCGCGGCAGGGGTGAGGGTTCACCCCTCCACTTT	CASSARGRGEGSPLHF
TRBV4-3	.	TRBJ2-3	.	TGCGCCAGCAGCCAAGTAGGCGGGGCCCTCGCAGATACGCAGTATTTT	CASSQVGGALADTQYF